The table lists the clone carrying this TCR beta chain with a few counts. Its cognate antigen is unknown. RNA transcripts were the template for amplifying TCR beta CDR3 regions. Initially, a first-round RT-PCR of the TCR CDR3 employed the HTBI primer set. One entry per CDR3 protein, called by TCRdb with MiXCR from the multiplex PCR reads. The table lists 300,000 or so distinct CDR3 sequences, over 15% of them singletons. Diagnostic assessment was based on clinical symptoms, serum thyroxine and TRAb, thyroid ultrasound and orbital computed tomography. The data belong to a study of T cells in Graves' hyperthyroidism and ophthalmopathy. General study findings and limits: Expanded thyroid clonotypes (above 0.001) were mostly also found in blood. A median around 6.8 months before onset, the model predicted ophthalmopathy.

This CDR3 has 14 amino acids. The V end lost 3 bases, the J end lost 7 bases, and 14 bases lay between the germline ends. The V gene's germline CDR1 is SGHDT and CDR2 YYEEEE. The sample taken for sequencing was blood. The chain employs TRBV5-6 and TRBJ2-4; D ambiguous. This receptor was taken from an older woman with Graves' ophthalmopathy. The CDR3 nucleotides are TGTGCCAGCAGCTCGGAGAGTTTGAGTAACATTCAGTACTTC. As protein: CASSSESLSNIQYF.